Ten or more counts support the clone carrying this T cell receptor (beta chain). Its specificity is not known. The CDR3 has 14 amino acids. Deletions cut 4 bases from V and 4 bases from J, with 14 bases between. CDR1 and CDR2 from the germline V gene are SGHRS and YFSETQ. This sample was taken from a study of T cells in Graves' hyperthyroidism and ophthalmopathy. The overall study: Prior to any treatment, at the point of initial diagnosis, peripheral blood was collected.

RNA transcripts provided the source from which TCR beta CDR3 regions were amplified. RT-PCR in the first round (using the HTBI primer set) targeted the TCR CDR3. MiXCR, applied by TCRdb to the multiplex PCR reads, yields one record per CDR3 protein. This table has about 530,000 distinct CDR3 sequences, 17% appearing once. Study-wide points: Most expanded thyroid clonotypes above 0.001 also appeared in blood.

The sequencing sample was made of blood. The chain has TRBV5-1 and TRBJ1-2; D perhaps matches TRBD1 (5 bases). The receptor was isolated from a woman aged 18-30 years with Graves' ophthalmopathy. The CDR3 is CASSPDTLPYGYTF. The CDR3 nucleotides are TGCGCCAGCAGCCCGGACACTCTGCCCTATGGCTACACCTTC.